Each of the 16 T cell receptor beta chains below was sequenced from the same sample in a study of OX40 agonist ivuxolimab in advanced cancers. The method was immunoSEQ multiplex PCR; TCRdb's version includes in-frame clones alone and lacks a portion of them. The profile shows tens of thousands of clones, 89% of them singletons. This specimen was CD4+ or CD8+ T cells sorted from blood, taken in a trial of the OX40 agonist ivuxolimab. The receptors derive from an adult with an advanced solid tumor such as melanoma, head and neck, liver or kidney cancer.

As concerns this clone: This sample also contains other DNA sequences that code for the same CDR3. The rearrangement links TRBV12-5 to TRBJ2-2; 7 bases align to TRBD2. CDR1 is LGHNT, CDR2 FRNRAP, per germline. The CDR3 totals 16 residues. The V gene end was trimmed by 6 bases and the J gene end by 1 base; junction bases not matched to a gene: 8. The CDR3 is CASGRTSGGNTGELFF. CDR3 sequence (DNA): TGTGCTAGTGGACGAACCTCGGGGGGGAACACCGGGGAGCTGTTTTTT.

This clone was seen only a few times. The chain uses TRBV15 and TRBJ2-7; D call uncertain. The V gene's germline CDR1 is LNHNV and CDR2 YYDKDF (reference sequence). This CDR3 contains 12 residues. V shed 0 bases and J shed 6 bases, with 6 bases lying between them. Here the CDR3 DNA reads TGTGCCACCAGCAGAGACAGGTCCGAGCAGTACTTC. It translates to CATSRDRSEQYF. The complete variable domain, with remaining parts taken from reference TRBV15 and TRBJ2-7, reads DAMVIQNPRYQVTQFGKPVTLSCSQTLNHNVMYWYQQKSSQAPKLLFHYYDKDFNNEADTPDNFQSRRPNTSFCFLDIRSPGLGDTAMYLCATSRDRSEQYFGPGTRLTVT.

V and J are TRBV5-1 and TRBJ2-1, with 8 bases aligning to TRBD2. CDR1 and CDR2 (germline): SGHRS, YFSETQ. The V and J ends lost 0 bases and 7 bases, in that order; junction bases with no gene match: 12. The CDR3 has 17 amino acids. Here the CDR3 DNA reads TGCGCCAGCAGCTTGGAGGCTGCGGGGGGCCCTGGGAATGAGCAGTTCTTC. This translates into CASSLEAAGGPGNEQFF.

The chain is built from TRBV7-9 and TRBJ2-7, with 13 bases lining up with TRBD2. V lost 5 bases, J lost 7 bases, and 5 bases stayed unmatched. This CDR3 is 14 amino acids long. Germline loops: CDR1 SEHNR, CDR2 FQNEAQ (reference sequence). The CDR3 DNA follows: TGTGCCAGCAGCCCTGGACTAGCGGGAGAAGAGCAGTACTTC. Encoded protein: CASSPGLAGEEQYF.

The chain recombines TRBV18 with TRBJ1-5; D is unclear. Looked up from germline, CDR1 is KGHSH and CDR2 is LQKENI. The CDR3 length is 16 residues. The V and J ends lost 3 bases and 3 bases respectively, with 15 bases between them. The CDR3 loop is CASSPAVGADNQPQHF. The CDR3 nucleotides are TGTGCCAGCTCACCCGCGGTGGGTGCTGACAATCAGCCCCAGCATTTT. Looking up the rest from reference TRBV18 and TRBJ1-5 gives the full variable domain: NAGVMQNPRHLVRRRGQEARLRCSPMKGHSHVYWYRQLPEEGLKFMVYLQKENIIDESGMPKERFSAEFPKEGPSILRIQQVVRGDSAAYFCASSPAVGADNQPQHFGDGTRLSIL.

The CDR3 protein is CASSLGFSTGELFF. The DNA of the CDR3 is TGTGCCAGCAGCTTAGGATTCAGCACCGGGGAGCTGTTTTTT. The V gene is TRBV11-2, the J gene TRBJ2-2; D gene ambiguous. The CDR3 is 14 amino acids. V was trimmed by 1 base and J by 4 bases, leaving 7 bases between them. Germline CDR1 reads SGHAT; CDR2 reads FQNNGV.

This rearrangement joins TRBV28 to TRBJ2-5; 9 bases are a match to TRBD1. The closer fit of TRBJ2-7 to the DNA end suggests the J call may be wrong. CDR1 and CDR2 (germline): MDHEN, SYDVKM. The CDR3 contains 20 residues. This CDR3 is CASSLSYKRNRGPAPYEQYF. The CDR3 DNA reads TGTGCCAGCAGTTTATCGTATAAGCGTAACAGGGGGCCTGCTCCCTACGAGCAGTACTTC.

This chain links TRBV5-1 with TRBJ2-5; D is undetermined. The CDR3 runs 13 residues. V lost 1 base to trimming and J lost 1 base, with 5 bases between them. Germline loops: CDR1 SGHRS, CDR2 YFSETQ. CDR3 coding DNA: TGCGCCAGCAGCTTGTTCCTCCAAGAGACCCAGTACTTC. It specifies CASSLFLQETQYF.

The J gene is TRBJ1-3, the V gene TRBV30; the D gene is possibly TRBD1 (6 bases). Germline assignment: CDR1 GTSNPN and CDR2 SVGIG (reference sequence). The CDR3 sequence is 15 residues long. V was pared by 4 bases and J by 3 bases, with 16 bases between. CDR3 sequence (DNA): TGTGCCTGGAAAACCAGGGGTATCGGTGGAAACACCATATATTTT. Translated: CAWKTRGIGGNTIYF.

V is TRBV6-1 and J is TRBJ1-1; 11 bases line up with TRBD1. Germline assignment: CDR1 MNHNS and CDR2 SASEGT. After removal of 4 bases from V and 10 bases from J, the junction contained 5 bases not matched to a gene. CDR3 length: 13 residues. The CDR3 bases are TGTGCCAGCAGTGCATTGGACAGGGGGCCAGCTTTCTTT. It translates to CASSALDRGPAFF.

V gene TRBV29-1 combines with J gene TRBJ1-2; 12 bases match TRBD1. The ends lost 3 bases at V and 3 bases at J; junction bases unmatched: 5. CDR3 size: 15 residues. The germline V gene has CDR1 SQVTM and CDR2 ANQGSEA. CDR3 in DNA: TGCAGCGTTGAGGGGACAGGGGGCAGATACTATGGCTACACCTTC. Protein: CSVEGTGGRYYGYTF. Full variable domain (rest looked up from reference TRBV29-1 and TRBJ1-2): SAVISQKPSRDICQRGTSLTIQCQVDSQVTMMFWYRQQPGQSLTLIATANQGSEATYESGFVIDKFPISRPNLTFSTLTVSNMSPEDSSIYLCSVEGTGGRYYGYTFGSGTRLTVV.

The chain recombines TRBV28 with TRBJ2-7; weak D call: TRBD1 (5 bases). This CDR3 contains 12 residues. Germline lookup yields CDR1 MDHEN and CDR2 SYDVKM. Deletions cut 3 bases from V and 6 bases from J, with 9 bases between. CDR3 nucleotide sequence: TGTGCCAGCAGTTTGTCAGGGCTCGAGCAGTACTTC. It codes for CASSLSGLEQYF.

The rearrangement joins TRBV5-4 to TRBJ2-7, with 10 nucleotides matching TRBD1. The germline V gene has CDR1 SGHNT and CDR2 YYREEE (reference sequence). V lost 4 bases to trimming and J lost 2 bases; unmatched junction nucleotides: 6. This CDR3 has 15 residues. The DNA for the CDR3 is TGTGCCAGCAGCCAGCCCGGGACAGGGGCCTACGAGCAGTACTTC. Translating gives CASSQPGTGAYEQYF.

This rearrangement joins TRBV19 to TRBJ1-2; D uncertain. This CDR3 comprises 12 residues. Trimming removed 5 bases at V and 4 bases at J, with 8 bases between. CDR1 is LNHDA, CDR2 SQIVND, per germline (reference sequence). The CDR3 region is CASSRQLYGYTF. The DNA of the CDR3 is TGTGCCAGTAGTCGTCAGCTCTATGGCTACACCTTC.

This chain links TRBV5-1 with TRBJ1-5; D not certain. Trimming pared 5 bases from V and 1 base from J, leaving 10 bases between. Germline V gene sequence: CDR1 SGHRS, CDR2 YFSETQ. This CDR3 has 14 amino acids. CDR3 sequence: CASREGTSNQPQHF. CDR3 nucleotides: TGCGCCAGCAGGGAGGGTACGAGCAATCAGCCCCAGCATTTT.

The chain couples TRBV7-6 to TRBJ2-5, with 8 bases matching TRBD1. V trimming: 1 base; J trimming: 1 base; junction bases outside the gene matches: 5. Germline CDR1 SGHVS, CDR2 FNYEAQ. CDR3 length: 16 amino acids. CDR3 DNA sequence: TGTGCCAGCAGCTTAGGTACAGGGGGGCTCCAAGAGACCCAGTACTTC. Amino acids: CASSLGTGGLQETQYF.